The rows below give T cell receptor beta chains drawn from one sample of a study of blood T cells in healthy people across ages. From the 5' RACE reads, TCRdb called clonotypes with MiXCR, one entry per CDR3 protein. The sample holds about 1.5 million distinct CDR3 sequences, under 55% seen once. Input material: blood. The source is a woman younger than 30 in good health. Both conserved end residues are part of each CDR3. Fields, in order: clone size, V gene, D gene, J gene, CDR3 protein, CDR3 DNA. D genes are given only for firm matches. Clone size is given for some rows only: seen once, a few or many times, or a class if the clone is expanded.

abundance: NA
v_gene: TRBV7-9
d_gene: NA
j_gene: TRBJ2-7
CDR3aa: CASSLHRHEQYF
CDR3nt: TGTGCCAGCAGCCTCCACCGACACGAGCAGTACTTC

abundance: once
v_gene: TRBV10-3
d_gene: NA
j_gene: TRBJ2-7
CDR3aa: CAISVYSGTQGEQYF
CDR3nt: TGTGCCATCAGTGTTTATTCGGGGACACAGGGAGAGCAGTACTTC

abundance: few
v_gene: TRBV11-2
d_gene: TRBD2
j_gene: TRBJ2-1
CDR3aa: CASSGFNLAGGPGNEQFF
CDR3nt: TGTGCCAGCAGCGGATTTAATCTTGCGGGAGGGCCAGGCAATGAGCAGTTCTTC

abundance: NA
v_gene: TRBV5-5
d_gene: TRBD1
j_gene: TRBJ1-2
CDR3aa: CASSLGGTGVRRNYGYTF
CDR3nt: TGTGCCAGCAGCTTGGGCGGGACAGGGGTCCGGCGTAACTATGGCTACACCTTC

abundance: NA
v_gene: TRBV12-3/TRBV12-4
d_gene: TRBD2
j_gene: TRBJ2-2
CDR3aa: CASRPLGGGTPTGELFF
CDR3nt: TGTGCCAGCAGGCCACTCGGCGGGGGGACACCCACCGGGGAGCTGTTTTTT

abundance: NA
v_gene: TRBV6-5
d_gene: TRBD1
j_gene: TRBJ1-2
CDR3aa: CASSYQGGRYGYTF
CDR3nt: TGTGCCAGCAGTTACCAAGGGGGCCGGTATGGCTACACCTTC

abundance: few
v_gene: TRBV5-6
d_gene: NA
j_gene: TRBJ2-3
CDR3aa: CASTTPIRTDTQYF
CDR3nt: TGTGCCAGCACAACACCAATTCGTACAGATACGCAGTATTTT

abundance: many
v_gene: TRBV21-1
d_gene: NA
j_gene: TRBJ1-2
CDR3aa: CASRKSRQDYGYTF
CDR3nt: TGTGCCAGCAGAAAATCGCGACAGGACTATGGCTACACCTTC

abundance: NA
v_gene: TRBV7-2
d_gene: TRBD2
j_gene: TRBJ2-5
CDR3aa: CASSPWEGTGETQYF
CDR3nt: TGTGCCAGCAGCCCCTGGGAGGGGACTGGGGAGACCCAGTACTTC

abundance: few
v_gene: TRBV12-3/TRBV12-4
d_gene: NA
j_gene: TRBJ2-7
CDR3aa: CASRRRGRGYEQYF
CDR3nt: TGTGCCAGCAGGCGACGGGGAAGGGGTTACGAGCAGTACTTC

abundance: NA
v_gene: TRBV7-3
d_gene: TRBD2
j_gene: TRBJ2-3
CDR3aa: CACSMTSGRGADTQYF
CDR3nt: TGTGCCTGCAGCATGACTAGCGGGCGGGGGGCAGATACGCAGTATTTT

abundance: NA
v_gene: TRBV28
d_gene: NA
j_gene: TRBJ1-4
CDR3aa: CASSRGGPTEKLFF
CDR3nt: TGTGCCAGCAGCCGGGGAGGTCCTACTGAAAAACTGTTTTTT

abundance: few
v_gene: TRBV10-3
d_gene: TRBD2
j_gene: TRBJ2-5
CDR3aa: CAISIGRDETQYF
CDR3nt: TGTGCCATCAGTATAGGGAGGGACGAGACCCAGTACTTC

abundance: few
v_gene: TRBV10-3
d_gene: NA
j_gene: TRBJ2-7
CDR3aa: CAIGGEGYYEQYF
CDR3nt: TGTGCCATCGGGGGAGAAGGGTACTACGAGCAGTACTTC

abundance: few
v_gene: TRBV9
d_gene: TRBD2
j_gene: TRBJ2-1
CDR3aa: CASSHSRGLAVHNEQFF
CDR3nt: TGTGCCAGCAGCCACAGCCGGGGACTAGCGGTCCACAATGAGCAGTTCTTC

abundance: few
v_gene: TRBV7-2
d_gene: TRBD1
j_gene: TRBJ1-2
CDR3aa: CASSSGGRSNYGYTF
CDR3nt: TGTGCCAGCAGCTCAGGGGGCAGAAGTAACTATGGCTACACCTTC

abundance: NA
v_gene: TRBV12-3/TRBV12-4
d_gene: NA
j_gene: TRBJ2-3
CDR3aa: CASSPARADTQYF
CDR3nt: TGTGCCAGCAGCCCTGCCCGGGCAGATACGCAGTATTTT

abundance: many
v_gene: TRBV29-1
d_gene: NA
j_gene: TRBJ2-3
CDR3aa: CSVMTGRTDTQYF
CDR3nt: TGCAGCGTGATGACAGGCCGCACAGATACGCAGTATTTT

abundance: NA
v_gene: TRBV9
d_gene: NA
j_gene: TRBJ1-2
CDR3aa: CASSVAVGGIHTF
CDR3nt: TGTGCCAGCAGCGTAGCTGTCGGCGGGATCCACACCTTC

abundance: few
v_gene: TRBV6-4
d_gene: NA
j_gene: TRBJ2-7
CDR3aa: CASSDSEGSNEQYF
CDR3nt: TGTGCCAGCAGTGACTCAGAGGGTTCGAATGAGCAGTACTTC

abundance: NA
v_gene: TRBV20-1
d_gene: NA
j_gene: TRBJ1-6
CDR3aa: CSALRNRNPPLHF
CDR3nt: TGCAGTGCTCTCCGGAATCGGAACCCACCCCTCCACTTT

abundance: NA
v_gene: TRBV7-9
d_gene: TRBD1
j_gene: TRBJ1-3
CDR3aa: CASSSNRGSGNTIYF
CDR3nt: TGTGCCAGCAGCTCCAACAGGGGATCCGGAAACACCATATATTTT

abundance: few
v_gene: TRBV27
d_gene: TRBD1
j_gene: TRBJ2-7
CDR3aa: CASSPSDRVEQYF
CDR3nt: TGTGCCAGCAGTCCAAGCGACAGGGTCGAGCAGTACTTC

abundance: few
v_gene: TRBV12-3/TRBV12-4
d_gene: NA
j_gene: TRBJ2-3
CDR3aa: CASSLGLDTVLTDTQYF
CDR3nt: TGTGCCAGCAGTTTAGGTCTGGACACCGTCCTCACAGATACGCAGTATTTT

abundance: few
v_gene: TRBV5-1
d_gene: TRBD1
j_gene: TRBJ2-5
CDR3aa: CASSLEAPGQGALETQYF
CDR3nt: TGCGCCAGCAGCTTGGAGGCCCCGGGACAGGGGGCGTTAGAGACCCAGTACTTC

abundance: few
v_gene: TRBV4-1
d_gene: TRBD1
j_gene: TRBJ1-5
CDR3aa: CASSHPGQENQPQHF
CDR3nt: TGCGCCAGCAGCCACCCTGGACAGGAAAATCAGCCCCAGCATTTT

abundance: few
v_gene: TRBV6-1
d_gene: NA
j_gene: TRBJ2-1
CDR3aa: CASSGDTLETFIEQFF
CDR3nt: TGTGCCAGCAGTGGGGACACCCTTGAGACTTTTATAGAGCAGTTCTTC

abundance: NA
v_gene: TRBV6-6
d_gene: NA
j_gene: TRBJ1-3
CDR3aa: CASSYTPGTSGNTIYF
CDR3nt: TGTGCCAGCAGTTACACTCCGGGAACCTCTGGAAACACCATATATTTT

abundance: NA
v_gene: TRBV6-6
d_gene: TRBD2
j_gene: TRBJ2-7
CDR3aa: CASSYDPVGGRGDEQYF
CDR3nt: TGTGCCAGCAGTTACGATCCGGTGGGCGGGAGAGGCGACGAGCAGTACTTC

abundance: NA
v_gene: TRBV6-5
d_gene: NA
j_gene: TRBJ2-7
CDR3aa: CASSYSASRSSYEQYF
CDR3nt: TGTGCCAGCAGTTACTCCGCTAGCCGGAGCTCCTACGAGCAGTACTTC

abundance: few
v_gene: TRBV5-6
d_gene: TRBD2
j_gene: TRBJ2-5
CDR3aa: CASSPLAGVRETQYF
CDR3nt: TGTGCCAGCAGCCCACTAGCGGGAGTGAGAGAGACCCAGTACTTC

abundance: NA
v_gene: TRBV6-2/TRBV6-3
d_gene: TRBD1
j_gene: TRBJ2-1
CDR3aa: CASHRQGLVDNEQFF
CDR3nt: TGTGCCAGTCATCGACAGGGCTTAGTAGACAATGAGCAGTTCTTC

abundance: few
v_gene: TRBV29-1
d_gene: TRBD1
j_gene: TRBJ1-1
CDR3aa: CSVGYRGRSNTEAFF
CDR3nt: TGCAGCGTTGGGTACAGGGGGCGGTCGAACACTGAAGCTTTCTTT

abundance: NA
v_gene: TRBV6-1
d_gene: NA
j_gene: TRBJ1-6
CDR3aa: CASSRDSGYNSPLHF
CDR3nt: TGTGCCAGCAGCCGGGACTCTGGTTATAATTCACCCCTCCACTTT

abundance: NA
v_gene: TRBV6-2/TRBV6-3
d_gene: TRBD2
j_gene: TRBJ2-7
CDR3aa: CASTTLAEIYEQYF
CDR3nt: TGTGCCAGCACGACCCTAGCGGAGATCTACGAGCAGTACTTC

abundance: NA
v_gene: TRBV25-1
d_gene: NA
j_gene: TRBJ1-4
CDR3aa: CASSELRATNEKLFF
CDR3nt: TGTGCCAGCAGTGAATTGAGGGCTACTAATGAAAAACTGTTTTTT

abundance: NA
v_gene: TRBV6-5
d_gene: TRBD2
j_gene: TRBJ2-3
CDR3aa: CASSTPGGSSTDTQYF
CDR3nt: TGTGCCAGCAGTACGCCCGGGGGGAGTAGCACAGATACGCAGTATTTT

abundance: few
v_gene: TRBV7-2
d_gene: NA
j_gene: TRBJ1-2
CDR3aa: CASSLVSMDYGYTF
CDR3nt: TGTGCCAGCAGCTTAGTCAGTATGGACTATGGCTACACCTTC

abundance: NA
v_gene: TRBV2
d_gene: TRBD2
j_gene: TRBJ2-1
CDR3aa: CASSDSGRAVGEQFF
CDR3nt: TGTGCCAGCAGTGACAGCGGGAGAGCCGTGGGTGAGCAGTTCTTC

abundance: NA
v_gene: TRBV7-9
d_gene: NA
j_gene: TRBJ1-2
CDR3aa: CAGSEPFAGSYGYTF
CDR3nt: TGTGCCGGCAGCGAACCGTTTGCGGGTAGCTATGGCTACACCTTC

abundance: NA
v_gene: TRBV7-9
d_gene: TRBD1
j_gene: TRBJ1-1
CDR3aa: CASSTTLRGQVSGGTEAFF
CDR3nt: TGTGCCAGCAGCACAACCCTCCGGGGACAGGTATCGGGAGGCACTGAAGCTTTCTTT

abundance: NA
v_gene: TRBV6-2/TRBV6-3
d_gene: NA
j_gene: TRBJ2-3
CDR3aa: CASSYPQVSADTDTQYF
CDR3nt: TGTGCCAGCAGTTACCCCCAGGTTAGCGCGGACACAGATACGCAGTATTTT

abundance: NA
v_gene: TRBV11-2
d_gene: TRBD2
j_gene: TRBJ2-7
CDR3aa: CASSLFSQRGYSYEQYF
CDR3nt: TGTGCCAGCAGCTTATTCTCGCAGCGGGGCTACTCCTACGAGCAGTACTTC

abundance: few
v_gene: TRBV3-1
d_gene: NA
j_gene: TRBJ2-5
CDR3aa: CASSQDRMTQYF
CDR3nt: TGTGCCAGCAGCCAAGATAGGATGACCCAGTACTTC

abundance: NA
v_gene: TRBV20-1
d_gene: NA
j_gene: TRBJ2-1
CDR3aa: CSASIRVAVVIYNEQFF
CDR3nt: TGCAGTGCTAGCATCCGCGTAGCGGTAGTCATATACAATGAGCAGTTCTTC

abundance: NA
v_gene: TRBV24-1
d_gene: TRBD2
j_gene: TRBJ2-3
CDR3aa: CATSPSGSTDTQYF
CDR3nt: TGTGCCACCTCGCCTAGCGGGAGCACAGATACGCAGTATTTT

abundance: few
v_gene: TRBV3-1
d_gene: NA
j_gene: TRBJ2-1
CDR3aa: CASSQDAGGGEQFF
CDR3nt: TGTGCCAGCAGCCAAGACGCAGGGGGGGGTGAGCAGTTCTTC

abundance: few
v_gene: TRBV6-6
d_gene: NA
j_gene: TRBJ1-1
CDR3aa: CASSRVREKKMNTEAFF
CDR3nt: TGTGCCAGCAGTAGGGTCAGGGAAAAGAAAATGAACACTGAAGCTTTCTTT

abundance: few
v_gene: TRBV6-6
d_gene: TRBD2
j_gene: TRBJ2-1
CDR3aa: CASRQTSGRHYNEQFF
CDR3nt: TGTGCCAGCAGACAGACTAGCGGGAGGCACTACAATGAGCAGTTCTTC

abundance: NA
v_gene: TRBV9
d_gene: NA
j_gene: TRBJ2-3
CDR3aa: CASSVDSDPTGTQYF
CDR3nt: TGTGCCAGCAGCGTAGATAGCGACCCCACGGGTACGCAGTATTTT

abundance: few
v_gene: TRBV6-6
d_gene: NA
j_gene: TRBJ1-1
CDR3aa: CASSLRYGDKEAFF
CDR3nt: TGTGCCAGCAGCCTCCGGTACGGGGATAAGGAAGCTTTCTTT

abundance: NA
v_gene: TRBV7-6
d_gene: TRBD2
j_gene: TRBJ2-7
CDR3aa: CASNLGTSGSYEQYF
CDR3nt: TGTGCCAGCAACCTGGGGACTAGCGGCTCCTACGAGCAGTACTTC

abundance: NA
v_gene: TRBV4-3
d_gene: NA
j_gene: TRBJ2-1
CDR3aa: CASSQAGASHYNEQFF
CDR3nt: TGCGCCAGCAGCCAAGCGGGGGCCTCACATTACAATGAGCAGTTCTTC

abundance: NA
v_gene: TRBV20-1
d_gene: TRBD2
j_gene: TRBJ2-7
CDR3aa: CSAIPSGPYEQYF
CDR3nt: TGCAGTGCTATCCCTAGCGGCCCCTACGAGCAGTACTTC

abundance: NA
v_gene: TRBV20-1
d_gene: NA
j_gene: TRBJ2-1
CDR3aa: CSARVWGSPYNEQFF
CDR3nt: TGCAGTGCTAGAGTTTGGGGGTCCCCCTACAATGAGCAGTTCTTC

abundance: NA
v_gene: TRBV20-1
d_gene: NA
j_gene: TRBJ2-3
CDR3aa: CSARDPSSTDTQYF
CDR3nt: TGCAGTGCTAGAGATCCCAGTAGCACAGATACGCAGTATTTT

abundance: NA
v_gene: TRBV28
d_gene: TRBD2
j_gene: TRBJ2-5
CDR3aa: CASSPRASGLQETQYF
CDR3nt: TGTGCCAGCAGTCCGCGAGCTAGCGGGCTGCAAGAGACCCAGTACTTC

abundance: few
v_gene: TRBV6-6
d_gene: NA
j_gene: TRBJ1-1
CDR3aa: CASSPSKNTEAFF
CDR3nt: TGTGCCAGCAGTCCTAGCAAGAACACTGAAGCTTTCTTT

abundance: NA
v_gene: TRBV19
d_gene: TRBD1
j_gene: TRBJ1-2
CDR3aa: CASSLPQGGAYGYTF
CDR3nt: TGTGCCAGTAGTCTCCCCCAGGGGGGGGCCTATGGCTACACCTTC